What follows describes a single TCR beta chain. Its antigen is as yet unknown. Since a much larger clone is just one base distant, this may be a read error. The data were taken from a study of metastatic and nonmetastatic thyroid tumors. Study information: Peripheral blood and tumor or nodule samples from malignant and benign thyroid patients were compared.

Per the original methods: The study built a papillary thyroid cancer distant-metastasis classifier from CDR3 differences across clinicopathological groups. TCRdb re-called the PCR reads with MiXCR. V and J calls and clone size were set by TCRdb, not the authors. The repertoire consists of approximately 84,000 clones, with just under 15% occurring once and the leading ten covering 3.6%. V was shortened by 2 bases and J by 10 bases, with 18 bases between the two germline ends. The CDR3 covers 15 residues. Per germline, CDR1 SGDLS and CDR2 YYNGEE. Study results and caveats: Malignant thyroid tumors reportedly had TCR beta diversity that was significantly higher than in benign nodules, in blood and tumor.

Until they underwent thyroid surgery, no patient had received any treatment. The V call is TRBV9, the J call TRBJ2-2; D is possibly TRBD2 (5 bases). Sequenced sample: blood. This TCR was recovered from a female donor with papillary thyroid cancer or a benign thyroid nodule (not recorded which). Some clones in this sample may be carry-over from other donors' samples. As DNA, the CDR3 is TGTGCCAGCAGCGTCACGACTGGGGAGTCGGCGGAGCTGTTTTTT. Translated: CASSVTTGESAELFF.